This is a list of T cell receptor beta chains from one sample in a study of regulatory T cells in long-lasting Graves disease. TCRdb re-called the multiplex PCR reads through MiXCR, storing one row per CDR3 protein. The sample shows 350,000 to 550,000 distinct CDR3 sequences, around 15% of them seen only once. A further study also used this sample, focusing on T cells in Graves' hyperthyroidism and ophthalmopathy.

Sequencing used peripheral blood mononuclear cells (PBMCs), obtained at new diagnosis, from a patient treated with antithyroid drugs. These receptors were taken from a woman aged 45-59 years with Graves disease. Both conserved end residues are part of each CDR3. The order of the fields is D gene, clone size, V gene, J gene, CDR3 protein, CDR3 DNA. D genes are given only for firm matches. The size field is filled for only some rows; it gives once, few, many or a size class.

d_call: NA; clone_size: NA; v_call: TRBV27; j_call: TRBJ2-6; cdr3_aa: CASSPPGLGSGANVLTF; cdr3_nt: TGTGCCAGCAGTCCCCCGGGTTTAGGCTCTGGGGCCAACGTCCTGACTTTC
d_call: TRBD2; clone_size: NA; v_call: TRBV9; j_call: TRBJ2-3; cdr3_aa: CASSASGTSGKLSTDTQYF; cdr3_nt: TGTGCCAGCAGCGCCTCCGGGACTAGCGGGAAGCTATCCACAGATACGCAGTATTTT
d_call: NA; clone_size: NA; v_call: TRBV24-1; j_call: TRBJ1-3; cdr3_aa: CATSDLARSYGSSGNTIYF; cdr3_nt: TGTGCCACCAGTGATTTGGCCAGGTCCTACGGAAGCTCTGGAAACACCATATATTTT
d_call: NA; clone_size: many; v_call: TRBV27; j_call: TRBJ2-7; cdr3_aa: CASSSGDEQYF; cdr3_nt: TGTGCCAGCTCGTCGGGCGACGAGCAGTACTTC
d_call: TRBD1; clone_size: many; v_call: TRBV20-1; j_call: TRBJ1-1; cdr3_aa: CSARVQTGVNTEAFF; cdr3_nt: TGCAGTGCTAGAGTTCAGACAGGGGTGAACACTGAAGCTTTCTTT
d_call: NA; clone_size: NA; v_call: TRBV7-3; j_call: TRBJ2-1; cdr3_aa: CASSLTSGALTFF; cdr3_nt: TGTGCCAGCAGCTTAACGTCCGGGGCCTTAACTTTCTTC
d_call: TRBD2; clone_size: many; v_call: TRBV2; j_call: TRBJ2-3; cdr3_aa: CASGREGTDTQYF; cdr3_nt: TGTGCCAGCGGGCGGGAGGGCACAGATACGCAGTATTTT
d_call: NA; clone_size: NA; v_call: TRBV6-2/TRBV6-3; j_call: TRBJ2-6; cdr3_aa: CASSASSSGANVLTF; cdr3_nt: TGTGCCAGCAGTGCAAGTAGCTCTGGGGCCAACGTCCTGACTTTC
d_call: NA; clone_size: NA; v_call: TRBV7-9; j_call: TRBJ1-2; cdr3_aa: CASSPGVGQANYGYTF; cdr3_nt: TGTGCCAGCAGCCCGGGGGTAGGACAAGCTAACTATGGCTACACCTTC
d_call: TRBD1; clone_size: NA; v_call: TRBV7-3; j_call: TRBJ2-2; cdr3_aa: CASSPPGQSNTGELFF; cdr3_nt: TGTGCCAGCAGCCCCCCGGGACAGTCGAACACCGGGGAGCTGTTTTTT
d_call: NA; clone_size: once; v_call: TRBV3-1; j_call: TRBJ2-5; cdr3_aa: CGTETQYF; cdr3_nt: TGTGGTACGGAGACCCAGTACTTC
d_call: NA; clone_size: few; v_call: TRBV30; j_call: TRBJ2-3; cdr3_aa: CAWSANADTQYF; cdr3_nt: TGTGCCTGGAGTGCCAACGCAGATACGCAGTATTTT
d_call: TRBD1; clone_size: few; v_call: TRBV18; j_call: TRBJ2-7; cdr3_aa: CASSPTGGTGTHEQYF; cdr3_nt: TGTGCCAGCTCACCCACAGGGGGGACAGGGACCCACGAGCAGTACTTC
d_call: NA; clone_size: many; v_call: TRBV7-8; j_call: TRBJ2-2; cdr3_aa: CASSLAITGELFF; cdr3_nt: TGTGCCAGCAGCTTAGCCATTACCGGGGAGCTGTTTTTT
d_call: NA; clone_size: NA; v_call: TRBV30; j_call: TRBJ2-3; cdr3_aa: CAWSKGQGSTDTQYF; cdr3_nt: TGTGCCTGGAGTAAGGGGCAGGGGTCCACAGATACGCAGTATTTT
d_call: TRBD2; clone_size: few; v_call: TRBV6-1; j_call: TRBJ2-7; cdr3_aa: CASWTSGRYEQYF; cdr3_nt: TGTGCCAGCTGGACTAGCGGGAGATACGAGCAGTACTTC
d_call: TRBD2; clone_size: few; v_call: TRBV7-6; j_call: TRBJ2-1; cdr3_aa: CASSLVLAGFYNEQFF; cdr3_nt: TGTGCCAGCAGCTTAGTACTAGCGGGTTTTTACAATGAGCAGTTCTTC
d_call: NA; clone_size: many; v_call: TRBV5-6; j_call: TRBJ1-3; cdr3_aa: CASSLPAGSGNTIYF; cdr3_nt: TGTGCCAGCAGCTTGCCGGCAGGGTCTGGAAACACCATATATTTT
d_call: NA; clone_size: NA; v_call: TRBV5-1; j_call: TRBJ2-5; cdr3_aa: CASSLGLNQETQYF; cdr3_nt: TGCGCCAGCAGCTTGGGACTAAATCAAGAGACCCAGTACTTC
d_call: TRBD1; clone_size: many; v_call: TRBV27; j_call: TRBJ2-7; cdr3_aa: CASSPGQGAHEQYF; cdr3_nt: TGTGCCAGCAGTCCGGGACAGGGGGCCCACGAGCAGTACTTC
d_call: NA; clone_size: NA; v_call: TRBV5-1; j_call: TRBJ2-5; cdr3_aa: CASSLLQAAQETQYF; cdr3_nt: TGCGCCAGCAGCTTGCTGCAGGCTGCTCAAGAGACCCAGTACTTC
d_call: NA; clone_size: many; v_call: TRBV30; j_call: TRBJ1-1; cdr3_aa: CAWSVNTEAFF; cdr3_nt: TGTGCCTGGAGTGTGAACACTGAAGCTTTCTTT
d_call: NA; clone_size: many; v_call: TRBV28; j_call: TRBJ2-5; cdr3_aa: CASSLIGSLQETQYF; cdr3_nt: TGTGCCAGCAGTTTGATTGGCAGTCTCCAAGAGACCCAGTACTTC
d_call: NA; clone_size: few; v_call: TRBV19; j_call: TRBJ1-2; cdr3_aa: CASTSRSPNYGYTF; cdr3_nt: TGTGCCAGTACCTCCAGGAGCCCTAACTATGGCTACACCTTC
d_call: NA; clone_size: NA; v_call: TRBV3-1; j_call: TRBJ1-4; cdr3_aa: CASSQGPTRNEKLFF; cdr3_nt: TGTGCCAGCAGCCAAGGGCCGACAAGAAATGAAAAACTGTTTTTT
d_call: TRBD2; clone_size: NA; v_call: TRBV7-9; j_call: TRBJ2-3; cdr3_aa: CASSLARERSTDTQYF; cdr3_nt: TGTGCCAGCAGCTTGGCGCGGGAGCGTAGCACAGATACGCAGTATTTT
d_call: TRBD2; clone_size: many; v_call: TRBV20-1; j_call: TRBJ2-1; cdr3_aa: CSAGTSGRGYNEQFF; cdr3_nt: TGCAGTGCTGGGACTAGCGGGCGCGGCTACAATGAGCAGTTCTTC
d_call: NA; clone_size: few; v_call: TRBV28; j_call: TRBJ1-5; cdr3_aa: CASSESYSNQPQHF; cdr3_nt: TGTGCCAGCAGCGAGAGTTATAGCAATCAGCCCCAGCATTTT
d_call: NA; clone_size: many; v_call: TRBV3-1; j_call: TRBJ1-1; cdr3_aa: CASSQQGGAFF; cdr3_nt: TGTGCCAGCAGCCAACAGGGAGGAGCTTTCTTT
d_call: NA; clone_size: NA; v_call: TRBV27; j_call: TRBJ1-5; cdr3_aa: CASSWTVNQPQHF; cdr3_nt: TGTGCCAGCAGCTGGACAGTCAATCAGCCCCAGCATTTT
d_call: TRBD2; clone_size: many; v_call: TRBV7-3; j_call: TRBJ2-3; cdr3_aa: CASSFTSGNTDTQYF; cdr3_nt: TGTGCCAGCAGCTTCACTAGCGGGAACACAGATACGCAGTATTTT
d_call: NA; clone_size: many; v_call: TRBV12-3/TRBV12-4; j_call: TRBJ2-1; cdr3_aa: CASRPQRTLDNEQFF; cdr3_nt: TGTGCCAGCAGACCCCAGCGCACCCTGGACAATGAGCAGTTCTTC
d_call: NA; clone_size: few; v_call: TRBV12-3/TRBV12-4; j_call: TRBJ1-1; cdr3_aa: CASSFEGMKNTEAFF; cdr3_nt: TGTGCCAGCAGTTTCGAGGGGATGAAGAACACTGAAGCTTTCTTT
d_call: NA; clone_size: many; v_call: TRBV6-5; j_call: TRBJ1-2; cdr3_aa: CASSYSLPANYGYTF; cdr3_nt: TGTGCCAGCAGTTACTCCCTCCCCGCTAACTATGGCTACACCTTC
d_call: NA; clone_size: many; v_call: TRBV6-1; j_call: TRBJ1-4; cdr3_aa: CASSELWSTNEKLFF; cdr3_nt: TGTGCCAGCAGTGAATTATGGTCAACTAATGAAAAACTGTTTTTT
d_call: NA; clone_size: few; v_call: TRBV5-1; j_call: TRBJ2-5; cdr3_aa: CASSRDGLATSQETQYF; cdr3_nt: TGCGCCAGCAGCCGGGACGGTCTAGCGACCTCCCAAGAGACCCAGTACTTC
d_call: NA; clone_size: NA; v_call: TRBV28; j_call: TRBJ1-2; cdr3_aa: CASSLGMVGAGSYGYTF; cdr3_nt: TGTGCCAGCAGTTTGGGAATGGTAGGGGCTGGGAGCTATGGCTACACCTTC
d_call: NA; clone_size: NA; v_call: TRBV3-1; j_call: TRBJ2-1; cdr3_aa: CASSQGVWSHSYNEQFF; cdr3_nt: TGTGCCAGCAGCCAAGGCGTATGGAGCCACTCCTACAATGAGCAGTTCTTC
d_call: TRBD2; clone_size: many; v_call: TRBV7-2; j_call: TRBJ2-7; cdr3_aa: CASSPGLAGRWSSYEQYF; cdr3_nt: TGTGCCAGCAGCCCAGGACTAGCGGGCCGGTGGAGCTCCTACGAGCAGTACTTC
d_call: TRBD2; clone_size: many; v_call: TRBV2; j_call: TRBJ2-1; cdr3_aa: CASKVETSGRNEQFF; cdr3_nt: TGTGCCAGCAAGGTCGAGACTAGCGGGAGAAATGAGCAGTTCTTC
d_call: NA; clone_size: NA; v_call: TRBV3-1; j_call: TRBJ1-4; cdr3_aa: CASRDPRGSGEKLFF; cdr3_nt: TGTGCCAGCAGGGACCCTAGGGGGTCTGGAGAAAAACTGTTTTTT
d_call: TRBD1; clone_size: many; v_call: TRBV10-3; j_call: TRBJ2-7; cdr3_aa: CAISGTGTHYEQYF; cdr3_nt: TGTGCCATCAGTGGGACAGGGACTCACTACGAGCAGTACTTC
d_call: TRBD1; clone_size: few; v_call: TRBV7-6; j_call: TRBJ2-2; cdr3_aa: CASSLAGSGTGNTGELFF; cdr3_nt: TGTGCCAGCAGCTTAGCGGGCTCCGGGACAGGGAACACCGGGGAGCTGTTTTTT
d_call: TRBD2; clone_size: once; v_call: TRBV4-1; j_call: TRBJ2-1; cdr3_aa: CASSQEGLASGSYEQFF; cdr3_nt: TGCGCCAGCAGCCAAGAAGGATTGGCTAGCGGGAGTTACGAGCAGTTCTTC
d_call: TRBD1; clone_size: many; v_call: TRBV5-1; j_call: TRBJ2-2; cdr3_aa: CASSLIQGAGELFF; cdr3_nt: TGCGCCAGCAGCTTGATCCAGGGGGCCGGGGAGCTGTTTTTT
d_call: NA; clone_size: many; v_call: TRBV10-3; j_call: TRBJ1-5; cdr3_aa: CAISPLTAQPQHF; cdr3_nt: TGTGCCATCAGCCCCTTGACAGCTCAGCCCCAGCATTTT
d_call: TRBD2; clone_size: NA; v_call: TRBV27; j_call: TRBJ2-5; cdr3_aa: CASSPLGLGQETQYF; cdr3_nt: TGTGCCAGCAGTCCCTTGGGACTAGGCCAAGAGACCCAGTACTTC